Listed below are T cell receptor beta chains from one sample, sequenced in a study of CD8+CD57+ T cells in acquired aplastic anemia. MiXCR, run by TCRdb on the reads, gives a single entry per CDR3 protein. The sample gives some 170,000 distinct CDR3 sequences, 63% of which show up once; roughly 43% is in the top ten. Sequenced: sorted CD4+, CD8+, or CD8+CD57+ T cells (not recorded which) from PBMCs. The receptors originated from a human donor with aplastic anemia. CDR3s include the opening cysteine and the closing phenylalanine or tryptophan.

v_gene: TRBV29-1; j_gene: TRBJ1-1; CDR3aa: CSVDPGGPITEAFF
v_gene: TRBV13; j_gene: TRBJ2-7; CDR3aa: CASSSRTSRAEQYF
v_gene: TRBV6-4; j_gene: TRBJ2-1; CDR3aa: CASSHGRRNEQFF
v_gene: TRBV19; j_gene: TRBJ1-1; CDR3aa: CASKGQGRTEAFF
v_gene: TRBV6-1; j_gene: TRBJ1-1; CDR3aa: CATLFTGGNTEAFF
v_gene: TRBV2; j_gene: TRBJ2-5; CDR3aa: CASSQVGQREETQYF
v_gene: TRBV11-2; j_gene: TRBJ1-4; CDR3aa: CASSPRGTGREKLFF
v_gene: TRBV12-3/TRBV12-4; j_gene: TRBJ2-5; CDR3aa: CASSHPGLVGETQYF
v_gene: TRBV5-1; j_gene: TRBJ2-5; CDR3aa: CASSLGGSGSGETQYF
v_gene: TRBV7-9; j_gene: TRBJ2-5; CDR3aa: CASSSVSSGGIQETQYF
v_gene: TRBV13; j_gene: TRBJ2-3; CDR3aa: CASSPPDRRAEWSTDTQYF
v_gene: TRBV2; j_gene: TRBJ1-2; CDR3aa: CASSEGQGNYGYTF
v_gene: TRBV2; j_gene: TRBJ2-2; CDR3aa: CASRTLAGAEVGELFF
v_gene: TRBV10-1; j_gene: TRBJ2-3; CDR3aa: CASGPTSGTGTDTQYF
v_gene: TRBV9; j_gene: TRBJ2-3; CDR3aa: CASSVQVAGGAITDTQYF
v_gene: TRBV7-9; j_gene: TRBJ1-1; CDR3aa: CASSSTVNTEAFF
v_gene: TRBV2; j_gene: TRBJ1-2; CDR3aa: CASSVPRALHGYTF
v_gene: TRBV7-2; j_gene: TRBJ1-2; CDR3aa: CASSLAGGKVSYGYTF
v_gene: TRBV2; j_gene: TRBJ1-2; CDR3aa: CASSHRSSSYGYTF
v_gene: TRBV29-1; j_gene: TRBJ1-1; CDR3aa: CSADRGNTEAFF
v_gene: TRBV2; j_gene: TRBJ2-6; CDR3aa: CASSPGRADSGANVLTF
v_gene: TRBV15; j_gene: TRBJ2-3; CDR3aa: CATSRGTSSYTDTQYF
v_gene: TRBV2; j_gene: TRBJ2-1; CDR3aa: CASSPRTSMNEQFF
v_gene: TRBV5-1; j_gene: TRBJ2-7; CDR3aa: CASSWGLAGEWEQYF
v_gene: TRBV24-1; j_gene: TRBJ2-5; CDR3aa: CATSEATSGRAKETQYF
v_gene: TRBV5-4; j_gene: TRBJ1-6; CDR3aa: CASSLGTLSTDGSSPLHF
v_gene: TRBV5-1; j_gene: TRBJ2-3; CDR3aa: CASSVHRGSADTQYF
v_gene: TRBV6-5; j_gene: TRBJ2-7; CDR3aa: CASRNGGAPHEQYF
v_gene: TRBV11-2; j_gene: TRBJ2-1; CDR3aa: CASSRPNNEQFF
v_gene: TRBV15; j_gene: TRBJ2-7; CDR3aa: CATSTTPLGRAEQYF
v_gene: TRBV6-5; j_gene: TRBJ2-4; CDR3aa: CASRGGAKNIQYF
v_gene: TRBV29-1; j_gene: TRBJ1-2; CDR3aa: CSVDMELGNYGYTF
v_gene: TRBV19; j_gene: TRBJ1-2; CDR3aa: CASSTRGEHYGYTF
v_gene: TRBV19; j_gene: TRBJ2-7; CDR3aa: CASSIGDRGPGEQYF
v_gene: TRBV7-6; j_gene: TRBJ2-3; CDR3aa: CASSQLQGPTDTQYF
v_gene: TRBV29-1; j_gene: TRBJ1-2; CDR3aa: CSVEGRGKGYGYTF
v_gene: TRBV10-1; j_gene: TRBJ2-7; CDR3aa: CASLLTGTETYEQYF
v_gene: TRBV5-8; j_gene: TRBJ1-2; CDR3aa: CASSLGGEGYGYTF
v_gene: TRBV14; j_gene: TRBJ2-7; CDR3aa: CASSARQGPSYEQYF
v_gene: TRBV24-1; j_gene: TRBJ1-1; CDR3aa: CATRDRDTEAFF
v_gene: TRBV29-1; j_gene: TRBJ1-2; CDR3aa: CSVVGQGLPPNYGYTF
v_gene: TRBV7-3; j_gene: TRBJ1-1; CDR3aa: CANTKMNTEAFF
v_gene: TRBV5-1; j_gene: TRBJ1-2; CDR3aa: CASSLDPDRVGGYTF
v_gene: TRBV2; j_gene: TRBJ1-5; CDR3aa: CASGAQGARQPQHF
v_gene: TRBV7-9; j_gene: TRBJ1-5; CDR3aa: CASSPGAGDQPQHF
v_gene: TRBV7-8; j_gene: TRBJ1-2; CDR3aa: CASSESGDGYTF
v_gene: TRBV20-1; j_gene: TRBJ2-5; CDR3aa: CSAFSGGETQYF
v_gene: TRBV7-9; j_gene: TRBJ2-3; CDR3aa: CASSLADREYSTDTQYF
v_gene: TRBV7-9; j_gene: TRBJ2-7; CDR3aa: CASSHRDLTYEQYF
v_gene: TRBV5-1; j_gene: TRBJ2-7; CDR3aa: CASSIQGGPSYEQYF
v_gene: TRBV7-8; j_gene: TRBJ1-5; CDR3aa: CASSAKPGASNQPQHF
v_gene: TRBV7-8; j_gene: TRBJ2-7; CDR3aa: CASSLVGGSSYEQYF